This T cell receptor (beta chain) was obtained from a study of blood T cell repertoires in COVID-19. The CDR3 has 15 amino acids. The germline CDR1 and CDR2 sequences are LNHDA and SQIVND (reference sequence). With 10 bases clipped from V and 5 bases from J, the junction kept 13 bases outside the gene matches. Profiled with immunoSEQ multiplex PCR; TCRdb holds only in-frame clones, not every one. The sample includes 200,000 to 300,000 clones, less than 90% of them seen just once. Sequenced input: peripheral blood. This chain links TRBV19 with TRBJ1-2, with 10 bases aligning to TRBD1. The receptor was derived from a man aged 60 to 69 with acute or convalescent COVID-19. In nucleotides, the CDR3 is TGTGCCACCACCCGAGAGGCGGGACAGGGGTATGGCTACACCTTC. Translation gives CATTREAGQGYGYTF. The entire variable domain, with the rest obtained from reference TRBV19 and TRBJ1-2, is as follows: DGGITQSPKYLFRKEGQNVTLSCEQNLNHDAMYWYRQDPGQGLRLIYYSQIVNDFQKGDIAEGYSVSREKKESFPLTVTSAQKNPTAFYLCATTREAGQGYGYTFGSGTRLTVV.